The next 10 T cell receptor beta chains were all read from a single sample in a study of spatial heterogeneity in lung cancer (dated by TCRdb to the late 2010s). The library was made by 5' RACE. TCRdb names NextSeq 500 as the instrument used. TCRdb cleaned the public reads at Q25 with fastp, built clones with MiXCR and kept in-frame beta chains. For every CDR3 protein sequence, its rows merge into one entry that carries the most common genes and DNA. The table for this sample lists fewer than 20,000 distinct CDR3 sequences; around 5.5% of them were counted only once. The ten largest account for 10% of the sample. Which antigens these TCRs recognize remains unknown. The label giving this sample's time point can be read as: sample taken at primary tumor resection. The paper's findings and limits, for the study overall: The tumor nonsynonymous mutation count correlated with the number of expanded alpha and beta TCRs within the tumor.

The material sequenced was lung tumor tissue, taken at surgery. The receptor set was obtained from a female donor with early-stage non-small cell lung cancer.

In this sample, this clonotype turned up many times. Within a library made for alpha chains, this beta chain is off target, and its count is uninformative. This sequence joins TRBV19 and TRBJ1-4, with 10 bases aligning to TRBD1. CDR1 and CDR2 from the germline V gene are LNHDA and SQIVND (reference sequence). CDR3 length equals 14 residues. Trimming cost V 8 bases and J 8 bases; bases outside gene matches: 8. The CDR3 loop is CASGRDRGGEKLFF. Written as DNA, the CDR3 is TGTGCCAGTGGAAGGGACAGGGGTGGCGAAAAACTGTTTTTT.

This clonotype has ten or more counts. The library was built for alpha chains, so this beta chain is an off-target read and its size means little. The chain has TRBV5-1 and TRBJ1-3, with TRBD1 identical over 9 bases. After removal of 3 bases from V and 0 bases from J, the junction contained 7 bases not matched to a gene. The CDR3 runs to 17 residues. Germline V gene lookup returns CDR1 SGHRS and CDR2 YFSETQ. In nucleotides, the CDR3 is TGCGCCAGCAGCTGGAACAGGGGGCGATACTCTGGAAACACCATATATTTT. Translation gives CASSWNRGRYSGNTIYF.

This clonotype was seen ten or more times. Within a library made for alpha chains, this beta chain is off target, and its count is uninformative. The chain uses TRBV29-1 and TRBJ1-1; tentatively, D is TRBD1 (6 bases). This CDR3 has 13 amino acids. The germline CDR1 and CDR2 sequences are SQVTM and ANQGSEA. The ends were cut back, 5 bases at V and 0 bases at J, with 10 bases in the middle. The DNA for the CDR3 is TGCAGCGTTTGGGGGCACATGAACACTGAAGCTTTCTTT. As protein: CSVWGHMNTEAFF.

This clonotype was detected a few times. Since it is a stray read in a library aimed at alpha chains, this beta chain has a size that is not meaningful. This sequence joins TRBV27 and TRBJ2-1, with 8 positions matching TRBD2. Germline V gives CDR1 MNHEY, CDR2 SMNVEV (reference sequence). V lost 7 bases, J lost 7 bases, and 15 bases stayed unmatched. The CDR3 extends over 16 amino acids. The CDR3 here is CASTPLGAGVANEQFF. The CDR3 DNA reads as TGTGCCAGCACCCCTCTCGGAGCGGGAGTCGCGAATGAGCAGTTCTTC.

This clonotype was seen many times. The library was designed around alpha chains, so this beta chain is a stray read whose abundance carries little weight. The chain employs TRBV2 and TRBJ1-4; tentatively, D is TRBD1 (6 bases). Germline V CDR1 and CDR2: SNHLY, FYNNEI. The CDR3 loop spans 14 amino acids. V was clipped by 4 bases and J by 6 bases, with 12 bases between them. The CDR3 region has the DNA TGTGCCAGCAGTGTATCGGGACACGATGAAAAACTGTTTTTT. This sequence encodes CASSVSGHDEKLFF.

This clonotype is medium-sized. Found in a library prepared for alpha chains, this beta chain is an off-target read, and its abundance has little meaning. V and J are TRBV18 and TRBJ1-4, with unresolved D. The CDR3 sequence is 12 residues long. Germline-derived CDR1 and CDR2 are KGHSH and LQKENI. V lost 2 bases to trimming and J lost 8 bases, with 6 bases between them. This chain's CDR3 is CASSPGPEKLFF. The CDR3 DNA reads as TGTGCCAGCTCACCAGGCCCAGAAAAACTGTTTTTT.

This clonotype appeared a few times. A library made for alpha chains picked up this beta chain off target, so its size means little. The gene calls are TRBV19 and TRBJ2-7; 7 nucleotides agree with TRBD2. The CDR3 sequence is 15 residues long. V lost 3 bases, J lost 2 bases, and 7 bases stayed unmatched. Germline V lookup: CDR1 LNHDA, CDR2 SQIVND (reference sequence). CDR3 bases: TGTGCCAGTAGTATCGGGGCTAGCGGAACCTACGAGCAGTACTTC. Translating it yields CASSIGASGTYEQYF. The entire variable domain, with the rest obtained from reference TRBV19 and TRBJ2-7, is as follows: DGGITQSPKYLFRKEGQNVTLSCEQNLNHDAMYWYRQDPGQGLRLIYYSQIVNDFQKGDIAEGYSVSREKKESFPLTVTSAQKNPTAFYLCASSIGASGTYEQYFGPGTRLTVT.

This clonotype has a count of ten or more. This beta chain is an unintended read in a library built for alpha chains; its size means little. J is TRBJ2-1 and V is TRBV7-8, with a weak D call TRBD2 (5 bases). The CDR3 sequence is 14 residues long. Germline V CDR1 and CDR2: SGHVS, FQNEAQ. V lost 7 bases to trimming and J lost 0 bases, with 10 bases between them. The CDR3 coding sequence is TGTGCCAGCACCTCCGGAGGCTCCTACAATGAGCAGTTCTTC. Encoded protein: CASTSGGSYNEQFF. The complete variable domain, with remaining parts taken from reference TRBV7-8 and TRBJ2-1, reads GAGVSQSPRYKVAKRGQDVALRCDPISGHVSLFWYQQALGQGPEFLTYFQNEAQLDKSGLPSDRFFAERPEGSVSTLKIQRTQQEDSAVYLCASTSGGSYNEQFFGPGTRLTVL.

This clonotype was seen only a few times. This beta chain is an off-target read within a library intended for alpha chains, so its frequency means little. The rearrangement joins TRBV24-1 to TRBJ2-1, with 8 nucleotides matching TRBD2. In germline, CDR1 is KGHDR, CDR2 SFDVKD. This CDR3 is built from 14 residues. The trim removed 2 bases at V and 7 bases at J, leaving 3 bases unmatched. CDR3 protein: CATSDYASGNEQFF. Written as DNA, the CDR3 is TGTGCCACCAGTGATTACGCTAGCGGGAATGAGCAGTTCTTC.

This clonotype was seen ten or more times. This beta chain is a stray read from a library made for alpha chains; its abundance is not meaningful. The chain links TRBV20-1 to TRBJ1-5; D may be TRBD1 (6 bases). Germline-derived CDR1 and CDR2 are DFQATT and SNEGSKA (reference sequence). The CDR3 runs to 14 residues. The V gene lost 6 bases and the J gene lost 1 base, with 13 bases spanning the gap. This CDR3 reads CSASQGQSNQPQHF. The CDR3 DNA reads TGCAGTGCGAGCCAGGGGCAGAGCAATCAGCCCCAGCATTTT.